This is a list of T cell receptor beta chains from one sample in a study of blood T cell repertoires in COVID-19. Repertoires were generated with immunoSEQ multiplex PCR, while TCRdb's copy carries only in-frame clones and drops some. The repertoire includes fewer than 400,000 clones, 85% to 90% of them detected once, and around 3% sits in the top ten. Sequencing was done on a sample of peripheral blood. These receptors were collected from a human donor in a cohort sampled during active COVID-19. The CDR3 runs from the conserved cysteine through the conserved F or W. A D gene is named only where the DNA matches it firmly.

V gene,D gene,CDR3 protein
TRBV4-1,.,CASSLGGYGYTF
TRBV11-2,.,CASSSRPQYSPLDTQYF
TRBV6-6,.,CASSYSQGWTEAFF
TRBV4-1,.,CASSQDLATGLPGAFF
TRBV28,TRBD2,CASSLASFGRESSTDTQYF
TRBV15,.,CATSRDYSGNTIYF
TRBV5-1,TRBD2,CASSLALAGVQETQYF
TRBV28,.,CASSSDISNQPQHF
TRBV29-1,.,CSVTVSGQPQHF
TRBV2,.,CASSPQGRDQPQHF
TRBV3-1/TRBV3-2,.,CASSQVAGGINTEAFF
TRBV5-5,TRBD1,CASRGTGRSYEQYF
TRBV11-2,TRBD1,CASSPNTGVGNTIYF
TRBV28,TRBD1,CASSDGTGGINTDTQYF
TRBV18,.,CASSPPPANYGYTF
TRBV5-1,.,CASSLVGLDGETQYF
TRBV27,.,CASSLRRDGNEQFF
TRBV19,.,CASSIDFPGGQVNTEAFF
TRBV7-9,.,CASSQTGPMNTGELFF
TRBV5-1,.,CASSFQGGPADTQYF
TRBV10-3,TRBD2,CAISESYAGGRGDTQYF
TRBV27,.,CASSFGGLTNTGELFF
TRBV10-2,TRBD1,CASSESRTGNYGYTF
TRBV7-2,TRBD1,CASKLGQGFEGYTF
TRBV9,.,CASSVVGNRGAGETQYF
TRBV7-9,TRBD1,CASSLADRDSTFYGYTF
TRBV9,TRBD2,CASSASGRETYEQYF
TRBV29-1,TRBD2,CSVGRDNRDPQETQYF
TRBV7-9,TRBD1,CASSPGQGKYEKLFF
TRBV7-7,TRBD2,CASSQGTSRDNEQFF
TRBV6-7,TRBD2,CASSYSQREGLPGELFF
TRBV18,.,CASSPLTGRLTYEQYF
TRBV11-2,.,CASSVSVKTEAFF
TRBV19,.,CASTEGGELFF
TRBV6-5,.,CASSYSGPNSPLHF
TRBV27,TRBD1,CATYIKPGQGGSNYGYTF
TRBV6-5,.,CASSSPVGRGNNEQFF
TRBV18,TRBD2,CASSSGTGGPDTQYF
TRBV5-5,.,CASSLDGVPGGNTIYF
TRBV24-1,.,CATSAFGDNQPQHF
TRBV14,TRBD1,CASSPRARTGNTEAFF
TRBV2,TRBD1,CASATGYTDTQYF
TRBV7-9,.,CASSSRLQGILYGYTF
TRBV12-3/TRBV12-4,.,CASSLQAPQPQHF
TRBV7-3,.,CASSFVASSYNEQFF
TRBV5-1,.,CASSLDRPSDGDTQYF
TRBV5-4,TRBD2,CASSISGGGSPLAYF
TRBV12-3/TRBV12-4,.,CASSLLSSYGYTF
TRBV29-1,TRBD1,CSVRRGTDENSPLHF
TRBV5-1,TRBD1,CASSLGQGFSYEQYF
TRBV28,TRBD2,CASSSPTSGGRYEQYF
TRBV10-2,.,CASRLGARGQPQHF
TRBV5-6,TRBD1,CASSLETGHSEQYF